The 5 T cell receptor beta chains reported below all come from one sample, sequenced in a study of T cells in Graves' hyperthyroidism and ophthalmopathy. What was amplified from RNA transcripts were TCR beta CDR3 regions. A set of HTBI primers served as the primers for a first-round RT-PCR of the TCR CDR3. Each CDR3 protein gets one entry after TCRdb re-called the multiplex PCR reads with MiXCR. The table shows a few hundred thousand distinct CDR3 sequences, with approximately 14% occurring only once. The sequencing sample was made of blood. The receptors come from a woman younger than 30 with Graves' hyperthyroidism.

Many counts were recorded for this clonotype. The V and J genes are TRBV15 and TRBJ2-5; 12 positions match TRBD1. Trimming at V came to 3 bases and at J to 5 bases, leaving 7 bases not matched to a gene. The CDR3 runs 16 residues. Germline CDR1 and CDR2: LNHNV and YYDKDF (reference sequence). The CDR3 reads CATSSYGTGGEETQYF. The DNA for the CDR3 is TGTGCCACCAGCAGCTACGGGACAGGGGGCGAGGAGACCCAGTACTTC.

This clonotype has more than one count but fewer than ten. The rearrangement uses TRBV10-3 and TRBJ2-1; no clear D. The V gene lost 4 bases and the J gene lost 7 bases, with 8 bases spanning the gap. This CDR3 region has 12 residues. The germline V gene encodes CDR1 ENHRY and CDR2 SYGVKD. DNA of the CDR3: TGTGCCATCAGTGCGAAACGGAATGAGCAGTTCTTC. Translating it yields CAISAKRNEQFF.

The V call is TRBV19, the J call TRBJ1-1, with no clear D. The germline CDR1 and CDR2 sequences are LNHDA and SQIVND (reference sequence). V lost 11 bases and J lost 1, with 14 bases in between. The CDR3 runs to 13 residues. The CDR3 spells CAVADPWNTEAFF. The CDR3, as DNA: TGTGCCGTGGCTGACCCTTGGAACACTGAAGCTTTCTTT.

This clonotype was seen repeatedly, ten times or more. This chain connects TRBV7-2 to TRBJ1-1; D gene unclear. Germline V gives CDR1 SGHTA, CDR2 FQGNSA. V lost 2 bases, J lost 8 bases, and 18 bases lay in between. This CDR3 contains 15 residues. DNA for the CDR3: TGTGCCAGCAGCTTACTCACAGACCCGGGAGCCGAAGCTTTCTTT. Translated: CASSLLTDPGAEAFF.

The V call is TRBV15, the J call TRBJ1-1; TRBD1 is a possible D gene (5 bases). CDR3 length: 14 residues. Trimming removed 0 bases from V and 3 bases from J, with 8 bases in between. Germline V lookup: CDR1 LNHNV, CDR2 YYDKDF (reference sequence). The CDR3 nucleotides are TGTGCCACCAGCAGAGATAGGGGTCACACTGAAGCTTTCTTT. It translates to CATSRDRGHTEAFF.